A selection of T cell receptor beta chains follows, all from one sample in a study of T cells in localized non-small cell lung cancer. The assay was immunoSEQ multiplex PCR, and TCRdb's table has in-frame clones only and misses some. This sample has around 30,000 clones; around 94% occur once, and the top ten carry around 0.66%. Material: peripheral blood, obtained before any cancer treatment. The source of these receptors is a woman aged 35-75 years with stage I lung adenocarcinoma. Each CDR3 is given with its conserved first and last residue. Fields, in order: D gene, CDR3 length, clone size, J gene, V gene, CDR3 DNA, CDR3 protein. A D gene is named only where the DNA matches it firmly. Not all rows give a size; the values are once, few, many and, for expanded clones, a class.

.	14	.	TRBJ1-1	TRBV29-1	TGCAGCGTTGCGAGGGGACGGATGAACACTGAAGCTTTCTTT	CSVARGRMNTEAFF
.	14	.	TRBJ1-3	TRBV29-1	TGCAGCGTTGTTAAGGGGGGAACTGGAAACACCATATATTTT	CSVVKGGTGNTIYF
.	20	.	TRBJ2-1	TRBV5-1	TGCGCCAGCAGCTTGGCCTTGGGGTTATCATCTCCTAGGCCCTACAATGAGCAGTTCTTC	CASSLALGLSSPRPYNEQFF
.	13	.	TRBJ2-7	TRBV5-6	TGTGCCAGCAGCTTGGAACCGCGGCACGAGCAGTACTTC	CASSLEPRHEQYF
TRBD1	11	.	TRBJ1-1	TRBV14	TGTGCCAGCAGCCTGGGACAGGGAGCTTTCTTT	CASSLGQGAFF
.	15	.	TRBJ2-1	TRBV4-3	TGCGCCAGCAGACCGGACATCGAGTTCTACAATGAGCAGTTCTTC	CASRPDIEFYNEQFF
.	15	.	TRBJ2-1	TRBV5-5	TGTGCCAGCAGCTTGGGCGCAGGGGCCTACAATGAGCAGTTCTTC	CASSLGAGAYNEQFF
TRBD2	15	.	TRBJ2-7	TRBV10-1	TGCGCCAGCAGTGACCTTGGGAGGGTCCCTCCCGAGCAGTACTTC	CASSDLGRVPPEQYF
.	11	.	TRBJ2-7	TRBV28	TGTGCCAGCAGCCCCTACCAGGAGCAGTACTTC	CASSPYQEQYF
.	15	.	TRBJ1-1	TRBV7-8	TGTGCCAGCAGCTTTGTTGAAAGGGCGAACACTGAAGCTTTCTTT	CASSFVERANTEAFF
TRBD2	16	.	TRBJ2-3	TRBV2	TGTGCCAGCAGTGACTTGGCGGGAGGGCCCGGAGATACGCAGTATTTT	CASSDLAGGPGDTQYF
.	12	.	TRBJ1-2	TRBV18	TGTGCCAGCTCACCGATCCAGGGCGGCTACACCTTC	CASSPIQGGYTF
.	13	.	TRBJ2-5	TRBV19	TGTGCCAGTAGTATTGGTATTCTGGAGACCCAGTACTTC	CASSIGILETQYF
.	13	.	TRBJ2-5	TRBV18	TGTGCCAGCTCCCCAGGGTACCAAGAGACCCAGTACTTC	CASSPGYQETQYF
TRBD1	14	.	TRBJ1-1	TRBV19	TGTGCCAGTAGTCCGCAGGGGGTACACACTGAAGCTTTCTTT	CASSPQGVHTEAFF
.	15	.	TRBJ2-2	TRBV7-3	TGTGCCAGCAGCTTAGTGCAGGGGTCAACCGGGGAGCTGTTTTTT	CASSLVQGSTGELFF
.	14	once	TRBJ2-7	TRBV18	TGTGCCAGCTCACCCCTAGCGACATGGCACGAGCAGTACTTC	CASSPLATWHEQYF
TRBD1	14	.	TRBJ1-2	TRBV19	TGTGCCACGCTAACGACAGGGGCCAACTATGGCTACACCTTC	CATLTTGANYGYTF
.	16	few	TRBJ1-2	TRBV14	TGTGCCAGCAGCCAAATTCGGGGCGCCGGATTACTAGGCTACACCTTC	CASSQIRGAGLLGYTF
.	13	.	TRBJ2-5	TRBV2	TGTGCCAGCAGTAACAGGGCTTTTGAGACCCAGTACTTC	CASSNRAFETQYF
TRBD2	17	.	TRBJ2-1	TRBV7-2	TGTGCCAGCAGCTTTTCTCCCCTGGCTAGCGGGGGCAATGAGCAGTTCTTC	CASSFSPLASGGNEQFF
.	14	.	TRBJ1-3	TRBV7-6	TGTGCCAGCAGCGCAAGGTCCTCTGGAAACACCATATATTTT	CASSARSSGNTIYF
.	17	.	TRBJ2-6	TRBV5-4	TGTGCCAGCAGCTTCGGGGGGCGGAGCTCTGGGGCCAACGTCCTGACTTTC	CASSFGGRSSGANVLTF
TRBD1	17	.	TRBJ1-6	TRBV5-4	TGTGCCAGCAGCCGTAATCGACAGGGGAAGGTAGATTCACCCCTCCACTTT	CASSRNRQGKVDSPLHF
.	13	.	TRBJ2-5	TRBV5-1	TGCGCCAGCAGCCCGCGGGGTTCGGAGACCCAGTACTTC	CASSPRGSETQYF
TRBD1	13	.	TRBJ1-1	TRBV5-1	TGCGCCAGCAGCGTCGGACAGGGGGCTGAAGCTTTCTTT	CASSVGQGAEAFF
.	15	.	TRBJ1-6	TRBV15	TGTGCCACCAGCAGAGGGGACTCCTATAATTCACCCCTCCACTTT	CATSRGDSYNSPLHF
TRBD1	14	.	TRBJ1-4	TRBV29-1	TGCAGCGTGGGACGGACAGGGGCTAATGAAAAACTGTTTTTT	CSVGRTGANEKLFF
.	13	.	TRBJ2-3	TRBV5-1	TGCGCCAGCAGCTCCGCAGTTTCAGATACGCAGTATTTT	CASSSAVSDTQYF
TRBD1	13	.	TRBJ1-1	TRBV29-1	TGCAGCGTTGTTGGACAGGCGGACACTGAAGCTTTCTTT	CSVVGQADTEAFF
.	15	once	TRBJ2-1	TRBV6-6	TGTGCCAGCAGCCTGGACTGGGGGCGGTACAATGAGCAGTTCTTC	CASSLDWGRYNEQFF
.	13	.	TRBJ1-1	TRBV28	TGTGCCAGCAGTTTGGAACGGAACACTGAAGCTTTCTTT	CASSLERNTEAFF
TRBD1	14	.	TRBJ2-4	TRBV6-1	TGTGCCAGCAGTGCCAGGGACAGGAAAAACATTCAGTACTTC	CASSARDRKNIQYF
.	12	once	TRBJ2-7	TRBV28	TGTGCCAGCAGTTTGTGGGGTTACGAGCAGTACTTC	CASSLWGYEQYF
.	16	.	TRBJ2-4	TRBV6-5	TGTGCCAGCAGTTACTCCAGGGGTCTAGCCAAAAACATTCAGTACTTC	CASSYSRGLAKNIQYF
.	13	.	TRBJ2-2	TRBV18	TGTGCCAGCTCACCGACAGTGTCCGGGGAGCTGTTTTTT	CASSPTVSGELFF